Listed below are T cell receptor beta chains from one sample, sequenced in a study of cytomegalovirus exposure and HLA in healthy donors. Measured with immunoSEQ multiplex PCR; TCRdb has only the in-frame clones, and not every one. The sample shows approximately 120,000 clones, over 60% of them seen only once. Sequenced: PBMCs. The origin of the receptors is a man aged 55-75 years in good health and CMV-seropositive. CDR3s include the opening cysteine and the closing phenylalanine or tryptophan. A D gene is named only where the DNA matches it firmly. Clone size is shown for a subset of rows, as once, few, many or a class of expanded clone.

. TRBJ2-5 . TRBV11-2 CASSLNAGYQETQYF TGTGCCAGCAGCTTAAATGCGGGGTACCAAGAGACCCAGTACTTC
TRBD1 TRBJ1-4 . TRBV28 CASQGAPDEKLFF TGTGCCAGCCAGGGGGCCCCAGATGAAAAACTGTTTTTT
. TRBJ2-5 . TRBV18 CASSPPDLRAVKETQYF TGTGCCAGCTCACCCCCTGACCTTCGAGCGGTAAAAGAGACCCAGTACTTC
. TRBJ1-1 . TRBV9 CASSVSGLQGAEAFF TGTGCCAGCAGCGTTTCGGGACTTCAAGGCGCTGAAGCTTTCTTT
. TRBJ1-1 few TRBV25-1 CASSDPLRDTEAFF TGTGCCAGCAGTGACCCCCTCAGGGACACTGAAGCTTTCTTT
TRBD1 TRBJ1-2 . TRBV19 CASSPNRDREGIGYTF TGTGCCAGTAGTCCGAACCGGGACAGGGAAGGGATTGGCTACACCTTC
TRBD1 TRBJ1-1 few TRBV5-1 CASSQQGQDTEAFF TGCGCCAGCAGCCAGCAAGGACAGGACACTGAAGCTTTCTTT
. TRBJ1-2 . TRBV5-5 CASSSVPGGQGYTF TGTGCCAGCAGCTCGGTCCCGGGGGGGCAGGGCTACACCTTC
. TRBJ1-2 . TRBV2 CASSAPGFYGYTF TGTGCCAGCAGTGCTCCGGGTTTCTATGGCTACACCTTC
. TRBJ1-1 . TRBV7-8 CASSSQPTGNTEAFF TGTGCCAGCAGCTCACAACCGACGGGGAACACTGAAGCTTTCTTT
. TRBJ2-3 . TRBV25-1 CASSERQYTDTQYF TGTGCCAGCAGTGAAAGACAGTACACAGATACGCAGTATTTT
TRBD1 TRBJ1-6 . TRBV7-3 CASSPGQNSPLHF TGTGCCAGTTCTCCGGGACAGAATTCACCCCTCCACTTT
TRBD1 TRBJ2-7 . TRBV10-3 CATTLSTGTGRYEQYF TGTGCCACCACCCTTTCAACCGGGACAGGGCGATACGAGCAGTACTTC
TRBD2 TRBJ2-5 . TRBV7-3 CASSLTGTSGSAETQYF TGTGCCAGCAGCTTAACGGGGACTAGCGGCTCCGCGGAGACCCAGTACTTC
TRBD1 TRBJ2-2 . TRBV5-1 CASTPDRGQIFTGELFF TGCGCCAGCACCCCCGACCGGGGACAGATTTTCACCGGGGAGCTGTTTTTT
. TRBJ2-7 . TRBV4-1 CASSHEGAYEQYF TGCGCCAGCAGCCACGAAGGAGCCTACGAGCAGTACTTC
TRBD2 TRBJ2-5 . TRBV29-1 CSVETQGLAGTETQYF TGCAGCGTTGAAACGCAGGGACTAGCGGGGACCGAGACCCAGTACTTC
TRBD2 TRBJ2-3 . TRBV28 CATKGAGEDTQYF TGTGCCACTAAAGGCGCGGGGGAGGATACGCAGTATTTT
TRBD1 TRBJ1-1 . TRBV6-6 CASSSVRDRGRVAFF TGTGCCAGCAGTTCCGTCCGGGACAGGGGGCGCGTCGCTTTCTTT
TRBD1 TRBJ2-7 once TRBV19 CASSTRQGFRDEQYF TGTGCCAGTAGTACTCGACAGGGGTTCAGGGACGAGCAGTACTTC
TRBD2 TRBJ2-2 . TRBV9 CASRSQIGTTNTGELFF TGTGCCAGCAGGTCTCAAATTGGGACTACGAACACCGGGGAGCTGTTTTTT
. TRBJ2-1 . TRBV6-4 CASSVDTSPFNEQFF TGTGCCAGCAGTGTCGATACTAGCCCCTTCAATGAGCAGTTCTTC
. TRBJ1-6 . TRBV19 CATNAGGNSPLHF TGTGCCACTAACGCAGGAGGAAATTCACCCCTCCACTTT
. TRBJ1-6 . TRBV10-3 CAIRTDYNSPLHF TGTGCCATCAGGACAGATTATAATTCACCCCTCCACTTT
. TRBJ2-5 . TRBV19 CASSVNRGAHSTQYF TGTGCCAGTAGTGTGAACCGGGGGGCACACTCGACCCAGTACTTC
. TRBJ1-1 . TRBV28 CASSSPAGTEAFF TGTGCCAGCAGTAGTCCCGCCGGCACTGAAGCTTTCTTT
. TRBJ1-4 . TRBV4-2 CASSLTGSTNEKLFF TGTGCCAGCAGCCTCACAGGGTCAACTAATGAAAAACTGTTTTTT
. TRBJ2-3 once TRBV6-6 CASRSSESKTQYF TGTGCCAGCAGGTCGAGCGAATCAAAAACGCAGTATTTT
. TRBJ1-4 . TRBV14 CASSQALGGTNEKLFF TGTGCCAGCAGCCAAGCCTTGGGGGGGACTAATGAAAAACTGTTTTTT
TRBD1 TRBJ2-3 . TRBV2 CASSGIRDRSTQYF TGTGCCAGCAGCGGGATTAGGGACAGGTCTACGCAGTATTTT
. TRBJ2-1 . TRBV9 CASSATGNEQFF TGTGCCAGCAGCGCCACAGGGAATGAGCAGTTCTTC
TRBD1 TRBJ1-1 . TRBV6-1 CASGTGYEGTEAFF TGTGCCAGCGGGACAGGGTATGAGGGCACTGAAGCTTTCTTT
TRBD2 TRBJ2-1 . TRBV11-2 CASSQNGLAGAYNEQFF TGTGCCAGCAGCCAGAACGGACTAGCGGGGGCCTACAATGAGCAGTTCTTC
. TRBJ2-1 . TRBV6-5 CASSGGASNEQFF TGTGCCAGCAGTGGGGGGGCCTCCAATGAGCAGTTCTTC
. TRBJ2-1 . TRBV6-5 CASKSYNEQFF TGTGCCAGCAAGAGCTACAATGAGCAGTTCTTC
TRBD1 TRBJ2-5 . TRBV6-1 CASSLTGTGWETQYF TGTGCCAGCAGTCTTACCGGGACAGGGTGGGAGACCCAGTACTTC
. TRBJ1-4 . TRBV6-5 CASSYSTMGEKLFF TGTGCCAGCAGTTACTCGACTATGGGGGAAAAACTGTTTTTT
. TRBJ1-1 . TRBV2 CASSLQGNTEAFF TGTGCCAGCAGTCTCCAGGGAAACACTGAAGCTTTCTTT
TRBD1 TRBJ1-5 . TRBV4-1 CASSQWGQGYQPQHF TGCGCCAGCAGCCAATGGGGACAGGGGTACCAGCCCCAGCATTTT
TRBD2 TRBJ2-5 . TRBV5-1 CASSFSGGYQETQYF TGCGCCAGCAGCTTTAGCGGGGGGTACCAAGAGACCCAGTACTTC
. TRBJ2-7 . TRBV6-5 CASSGGSNSEQYF TGTGCCAGCAGTGGCGGGTCTAACTCCGAGCAGTACTTC
TRBD2 TRBJ2-3 . TRBV10-3 CAISEPEGLAGKGDTQYF TGTGCCATCAGTGAGCCAGAGGGACTAGCGGGGAAAGGAGATACGCAGTATTTT
. TRBJ1-6 . TRBV25-1 CASSEPTWTAPLHF TGTGCCAGCAGTGAACCTACCTGGACAGCACCCCTCCACTTT
. TRBJ2-4 few TRBV4-2 CASSHRVWAKNIQYF TGTGCCAGCAGCCACCGAGTTTGGGCCAAAAACATTCAGTACTTC